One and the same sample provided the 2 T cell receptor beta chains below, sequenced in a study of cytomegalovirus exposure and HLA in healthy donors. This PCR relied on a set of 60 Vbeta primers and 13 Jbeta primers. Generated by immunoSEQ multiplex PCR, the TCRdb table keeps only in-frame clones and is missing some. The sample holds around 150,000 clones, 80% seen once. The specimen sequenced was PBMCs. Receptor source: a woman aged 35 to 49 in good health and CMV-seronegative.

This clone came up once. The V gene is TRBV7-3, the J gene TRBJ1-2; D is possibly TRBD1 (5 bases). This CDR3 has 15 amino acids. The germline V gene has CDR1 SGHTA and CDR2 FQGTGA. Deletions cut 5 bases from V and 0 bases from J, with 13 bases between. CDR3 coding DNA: TGTGCCAGCAGCCCACAGGCGGGAGCTAACTATGGCTACACCTTC. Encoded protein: CASSPQAGANYGYTF. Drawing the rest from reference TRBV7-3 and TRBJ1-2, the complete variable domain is GAGVSQTPSNKVTEKGKYVELRCDPISGHTALYWYRQSLGQGPEFLIYFQGTGAADDSGLPNDRFFAVRPEGSVSTLKIQRTERGDSAVYLCASSPQAGANYGYTFGSGTRLTVV.

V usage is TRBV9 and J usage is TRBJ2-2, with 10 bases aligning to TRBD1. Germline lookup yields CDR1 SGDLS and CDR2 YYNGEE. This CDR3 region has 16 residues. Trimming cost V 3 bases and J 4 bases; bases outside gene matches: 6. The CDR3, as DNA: TGTGCCAGCAGCGCGACCGGGACAGGGGCCACCGGGGAGCTGTTTTTT. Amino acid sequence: CASSATGTGATGELFF.